The next 31 T cell receptor beta chains were all read from a single sample in a study of blood T cell repertoires in COVID-19. Data came from immunoSEQ multiplex PCR; TCRdb stores just in-frame clones and leaves some out. The sample holds 150,000 to 160,000 clones; 80% to 90% are singletons and the top ten take approximately 2.3%. Specimen: peripheral blood. These receptor sequences come from a woman aged 70-85 years with acute or convalescent COVID-19.

This chain joins TRBV28 and TRBJ1-2, with D uncertain. V lost 1 base and J lost 4, with 4 bases in between. The length of the CDR3 is 12 residues. Germline assignment: CDR1 MDHEN and CDR2 SYDVKM. The CDR3 here is CASSLSSYGYTF. CDR3 nucleotide sequence: TGTGCCAGCAGTTTATCCAGCTATGGCTACACCTTC.

This rearrangement joins TRBV9 to TRBJ1-5; 9 bases are a match to TRBD1. Germline-derived CDR1 and CDR2 are SGDLS and YYNGEE. J gave up 4 bases and V 3 bases, and 5 bases lay outside the gene matches. The length of the CDR3 is 15 residues. CDR3 sequence reads: CASSEGTGRNQPQHF. CDR3 sequence (DNA): TGTGCCAGCAGCGAGGGGACAGGGAGAAATCAGCCCCAGCATTTT.

The chain employs TRBV7-9 and TRBJ1-5, with D perhaps TRBD1 (5 bases). V was trimmed by 5 bases and J by 7 bases, leaving 12 bases between them. Looked up from germline, CDR1 is SEHNR and CDR2 is FQNEAQ (reference sequence). This CDR3 spans 13 amino acids. The CDR3 sequence is CASSQTQGQPQHF. CDR3 nucleotide sequence: TGTGCCAGCAGCCAAACTCAGGGCCAGCCCCAGCATTTT. The full variable domain, with the rest looked up from reference TRBV7-9 and TRBJ1-5, is DTGVSQNPRHKITKRGQNVTFRCDPISEHNRLYWYRQTLGQGPEFLTYFQNEAQLEKSRLLSDRFSAERPKGSFSTLEIQRTEQGDSAMYLCASSQTQGQPQHFGDGTRLSIL.

This chain links TRBV14 with TRBJ1-2; 11 bases fit TRBD1. With 4 bases clipped from V and 8 bases from J, the junction kept 6 bases outside the gene matches. This CDR3 is 14 amino acids long. Germline V CDR1 and CDR2: SGHDN, FVKESK. CDR3 DNA: TGTGCCAGCAGCCCGGACAGGGGGCAGGGAGGCTACACCTTC. Translating it yields CASSPDRGQGGYTF.

This clone appeared once. The chain recombines TRBV6-2 or TRBV6-3 with TRBJ2-2; maybe TRBD2 (6 bases). The CDR3 spans 13 residues. CDR1 and CDR2 (germline): MNHEY, SVGEGT. Trimming cost V 5 bases and J 9 bases, with 13 bases left between them. For the CDR3, the DNA is TGTGCCAGCAGTCCGGGGGTCTACCGGGAGCTGTTTTTT. This gives the protein CASSPGVYRELFF.

The V call is TRBV11-3, the J call TRBJ2-1, with D tentatively TRBD1 (6 bases). Looked up from germline, CDR1 is SGHNT and CDR2 is YENEEA. The CDR3 totals 13 residues. Trimming cost V 0 bases and J 10 bases, with 10 bases left between them. CDR3 sequence: CASSLDRGHEQFF. CDR3 DNA sequence: TGTGCCAGCAGCTTAGATCGGGGACACGAGCAGTTCTTC.

This clone has more than one count but fewer than ten. The chain joins TRBV5-1 to TRBJ1-2; 9 bases fit TRBD1. CDR1 and CDR2 (germline): SGHRS, YFSETQ. V was pared by 0 bases and J by 6 bases, with 9 bases of the junction left unmatched. This CDR3 contains 16 residues. The CDR3 nucleotides read TGCGCCAGCAGCTTGGCCCGGGACAGGGATTTGAATGGCTACACCTTC. Translated: CASSLARDRDLNGYTF.

The genes are TRBV7-9 and TRBJ2-1; 8 bases are shared with TRBD2. V gave up 0 bases and J gave up 5 bases; unmatched junction bases: 3. The germline V gene has CDR1 SEHNR and CDR2 FQNEAQ (reference sequence). This CDR3 contains 15 residues. The CDR3 nucleotides are TGTGCCAGCAGCTTAGCCAGCGGGGGCGACAATGAGCAGTTCTTC. Translated, it gives CASSLASGGDNEQFF. The complete variable domain, with remaining parts taken from reference TRBV7-9 and TRBJ2-1, reads DTGVSQNPRHKITKRGQNVTFRCDPISEHNRLYWYRQTLGQGPEFLTYFQNEAQLEKSRLLSDRFSAERPKGSFSTLEIQRTEQGDSAMYLCASSLASGGDNEQFFGPGTRLTVL.

The chain employs TRBV30 and TRBJ2-3, with a weak D call TRBD2 (6 bases). The V and J ends lost 1 base and 6 bases respectively, with 14 bases between them. There are 14 residues in the CDR3. Germline V CDR1 and CDR2: GTSNPN, SVGIG (reference sequence). The CDR3 DNA reads TGTGCCTGGAGTGGACTAGTCCAGGGCGATACGCAGTATTTT. As protein: CAWSGLVQGDTQYF.

The rearrangement uses TRBV11-2 and TRBJ2-5; the D gene is possibly TRBD1 (6 bases). Germline V gene data show CDR1 as SGHAT and CDR2 as FQNNGV. The CDR3 extends over 16 amino acids. V was cut by 4 bases and J by 4 bases, with 19 bases left in between. The chain's CDR3 is CASSSRILLGGETQYF. The CDR3 coding sequence is TGTGCCAGCAGCTCCAGAATCTTACTAGGGGGAGAGACCCAGTACTTC.

The chain employs TRBV7-6 and TRBJ2-2; D uncertain. The germline V gene encodes CDR1 SGHVS and CDR2 FNYEAQ. V lost 5 bases and J 5 bases, leaving 9 bases between the germline ends. The CDR3 length is 13 residues. The CDR3 DNA is TGTGCCAGCAGCCCGCTCGGGACCGGGGAGCTGTTTTTT. Protein: CASSPLGTGELFF.

The gene calls are TRBV6-5 and TRBJ1-3; D might be TRBD1 (5 bases). In germline, CDR1 is MNHEY, CDR2 SVGAGI. Trimming took off 0 bases at V and 0 bases at J, with 9 bases between the two ends. The CDR3 spans 16 residues. The CDR3 nucleotides read TGTGCCAGCAGTTACTCCCAGGGATTCTCTGGAAACACCATATATTTT. As protein: CASSYSQGFSGNTIYF.

CDR3 loop: CASIGGRMEETQYF. The CDR3 coding sequence is TGTGCCAGTATTGGTGGCAGGATGGAAGAGACCCAGTACTTC. This chain uses TRBV19 with TRBJ2-5; D gene ambiguous. CDR1 is LNHDA, CDR2 SQIVND, per germline (reference sequence). The CDR3 contains 14 residues. V gave up 7 bases and J gave up 3 bases, with 15 bases separating them.

The DNA of the CDR3 is TGTGCCATCAGTGACAGGGAAAAAAAAGGGGATACGCAGTATTTT. Encoded protein: CAISDREKKGDTQYF. V gene TRBV10-3 combines with J gene TRBJ2-3; tentatively, D is TRBD1 (5 bases). The CDR3 has 15 residues. Germline CDR1 reads ENHRY; CDR2 reads SYGVKD. The germline V and J ends were trimmed by 3 bases and 6 bases, with 16 bases remaining between them.

This sequence joins TRBV4-1 and TRBJ2-1, with 11 nucleotides matching TRBD2. Germline V gives CDR1 MGHRA, CDR2 YSYEKL. The CDR3 length is 16 residues. Trimming took 1 base from V and 5 from J; bases not matched to a gene: 4. The CDR3 bases are TGCGCCAGCAGCCAAGGACTAGCGGGGCTGGACAATGAGCAGTTCTTC. Protein: CASSQGLAGLDNEQFF.

This clone was observed a handful of times. The DNA for the CDR3 is TGTGCCAGCACAGGTGGGCAGGGGAATTCACCCCTCCACTTT. Protein sequence: CASTGGQGNSPLHF. The chain is built from TRBV2 and TRBJ1-6, with D possibly matching TRBD1 (6 bases). Trimming pared 7 bases from V and 7 bases from J, leaving 14 bases between. This CDR3 region has 14 residues. Germline V gives CDR1 SNHLY, CDR2 FYNNEI.

V and J are TRBV11-2 and TRBJ1-1, with 7 positions matching TRBD1. Trimming took 3 bases from V and 0 from J; bases not matched to a gene: 4. The CDR3 covers 15 residues. Germline-derived CDR1 and CDR2 are SGHAT and FQNNGV. This chain's CDR3 is CASSFQTGMNTEAFF. The CDR3 DNA follows: TGTGCCAGCAGCTTTCAGACAGGGATGAACACTGAAGCTTTCTTT.

The genes are TRBV6-6 and TRBJ2-1; possible D gene TRBD1, 7 bases. CDR1 is MNHNY, CDR2 SVGAGI, per germline (reference sequence). This CDR3 has 14 residues. Trimming took 5 bases from V and 4 from J, leaving 12 bases between them. The chain's CDR3 is CASSLRGAYNEQFF. The CDR3 bases are TGTGCCAGCAGTCTCAGGGGGGCGTACAATGAGCAGTTCTTC.

The V gene is TRBV5-1, the J gene TRBJ1-2; 7 nucleotides agree with TRBD1. Germline V gives CDR1 SGHRS, CDR2 YFSETQ. V shed 4 bases, J shed 2 bases, and the junction held 5 bases outside the gene matches. There are 14 residues in the CDR3. CDR3 amino acids: CASSLMGQNYGYTF. CDR3 sequence (DNA): TGCGCCAGCAGCCTTATGGGACAGAACTATGGCTACACCTTC.

This chain joins TRBV28 and TRBJ2-7; perhaps TRBD1 as D (6 bases). The germline V gene has CDR1 MDHEN and CDR2 SYDVKM. The CDR3 contains 12 residues. The V end lost 6 bases, the J end lost 6 bases, and 12 bases lay between the germline ends. The CDR3 DNA is TGTGCCAGCAGGGCACAGGGCTTCGAGCAGTACGTC. Its protein is CASRAQGFEQYV.

This chain connects TRBV4-1 to TRBJ1-3, with TRBD1 identical over 9 bases. Trimming took 6 bases from V and 1 from J; bases not matched to a gene: 7. The CDR3 loop spans 16 amino acids. Germline V gene data show CDR1 as MGHRA and CDR2 as YSYEKL. Here the CDR3 reads CASRMPGQGSGNTIYF. Written as DNA, the CDR3 is TGCGCCAGCAGAATGCCGGGACAGGGATCTGGAAACACCATATATTTT.

The chain is built from TRBV4-1 and TRBJ1-2; TRBD1 matches at 7 bases. The germline V gene encodes CDR1 MGHRA and CDR2 YSYEKL. This CDR3 is built from 15 residues. J was trimmed by 7 bases and V by 1 base; bases with no gene match: 9. Written as DNA, the CDR3 is TGCGCCAGCAGCCAAGTTGTGGGGCCAGGGGGTGGCTACACCTTC. Translation gives CASSQVVGPGGGYTF.

V and J are TRBV28 and TRBJ1-5; a weak D match, TRBD1 (6 bases). Trimming took 2 bases from V and 3 from J, leaving 23 bases between them. Germline V gene lookup returns CDR1 MDHEN and CDR2 SYDVKM. The CDR3 runs 19 residues. CDR3 sequence: CASSLRPKPLTGYNQPQHF. The CDR3 region has the DNA TGTGCCAGCAGTTTACGTCCCAAACCTCTTACAGGGTACAATCAGCCCCAGCATTTT.

In its sample, this clone was seen a few times. The V gene is TRBV7-6, the J gene TRBJ2-1; no reliable D call. The CDR3 is made up of 17 amino acids. V dropped 5 bases and J dropped 6 bases, with 23 bases sitting between them. The V gene's germline CDR1 is SGHVS and CDR2 FNYEAQ. The CDR3 DNA reads as TGTGCCAGCAGCCCCAATCGTGCAACCCTTTCTAGCAATGAGCAGTTCTTC. Protein sequence: CASSPNRATLSSNEQFF.

This chain connects TRBV7-3 to TRBJ2-3; 9 bases are shared with TRBD2. The CDR3 is made up of 16 amino acids. Germline CDR1 reads SGHTA; CDR2 reads FQGTGA. After removal of 3 bases from V and 2 bases from J, the junction contained 6 bases not matched to a gene. The CDR3 DNA sequence: TGTGCCAGCAGCTTCGGCCAGCGGGGGGACACAGATACGCAGTATTTT. Its protein product is CASSFGQRGDTDTQYF.

The rearrangement uses TRBV19 and TRBJ1-5; TRBD1 matches 7 bases. CDR3 length: 15 amino acids. After removal of 7 bases from V and 2 bases from J, the junction contained 8 bases not matched to a gene. The germline V gene encodes CDR1 LNHDA and CDR2 SQIVND (reference sequence). The CDR3, as DNA: TGTGCCAGTATTGGAGGGGGCCACGGCAATCAGCCCCAGCATTTT. Encoded protein: CASIGGGHGNQPQHF.

This clone was seen a few times. The rearrangement uses TRBV6-5 and TRBJ1-2, with a possible D match to TRBD1 (5 bases). This CDR3 has 12 amino acids. The V gene's germline CDR1 is MNHEY and CDR2 SVGAGI. Trimming took off 8 bases at V and 6 bases at J, with 13 bases between the two ends. The CDR3 region is CASVDRANGYTF. Written as DNA, the CDR3 is TGTGCCAGCGTAGACAGAGCCAATGGCTACACCTTC.

This clone was counted between two and nine times. The CDR3 sequence is CASSPDRVNGYTF. The CDR3 nucleotides are TGTGCCAGCAGCCCGGACAGGGTTAACGGCTACACCTTC. The rearrangement uses TRBV6-5 and TRBJ1-2; 8 positions agree with TRBD1. The germline gives CDR1 MNHEY, CDR2 SVGAGI. After removal of 6 bases from V and 8 bases from J, the junction contained 8 bases not matched to a gene. The CDR3 sequence is 13 residues long.

The chain combines TRBV10-1 with TRBJ1-4; 9 nucleotides match TRBD1. With V trimmed by 3 bases and J by 8 bases, 10 bases remained unmatched. The CDR3 is made up of 16 amino acids. CDR1 and CDR2 from the germline V gene are WNHNN and SYGVQD (reference sequence). CDR3 amino acids: CASSDSRDRDKEKLFF. In DNA form, the CDR3 reads TGCGCCAGCAGTGACTCTCGGGACAGGGATAAGGAAAAACTGTTTTTT.

This clone occurred once. A read error may account for a junction end that differs from germline. The gene calls are TRBV19 and TRBJ2-4; tentative D call: TRBD1 (6 bases). The CDR3 has 15 amino acids. CDR1 and CDR2 (germline): LNHDA, SQIVND (reference sequence). This CDR3 is CASKKGTGSPGRGHF. The CDR3 nucleotides are TGTGCCAGTAAGAAGGGAACAGGGTCCCCCGGTCGTGGGCACTTC.

The chain carries TRBV5-6 and TRBJ1-3, with a tentative D call TRBD1 (5 bases). Germline CDR1 and CDR2: SGHDT and YYEEEE. The CDR3 is made up of 13 amino acids. Trimming pared 0 bases from V and 5 bases from J, leaving 6 bases between. The CDR3 protein is CASSLEGRNTIYF. For the CDR3, the DNA is TGTGCCAGCAGCTTGGAGGGGAGAAACACCATATATTTT.